These 22 T cell receptor beta chains came from one sample sequenced in a study of Ad26.COV2.S vaccination and SARS-CoV-2 variants. Treatment in this sample: 15 to 20 received Ad26.COV2.S at low or high dose, single or two shots; 5 received placebo; per-sample allocation not given. Sampling was done on day 63 after the first vaccine or placebo injection. Sequencing was performed with immunoSEQ multiplex PCR; in TCRdb, only in-frame clones are kept and a portion is missing. The repertoire holds some 300,000 clones, with just over 85% as singletons. The sample consisted of peripheral blood, taken in a trial of Ad26.COV2.S vaccine versus placebo. Receptor source: a person aged 18-60 years who received the Ad26.COV2.S COVID-19 vaccine or a placebo.

J is TRBJ1-4 and V is TRBV4-3, with a possible D match to TRBD1 (5 bases). Per the germline V gene, CDR1 is LGHNA and CDR2 is YSLEER. The germline V and J ends were trimmed by 0 bases and 11 bases, with 19 bases remaining between them. This CDR3 has 16 amino acids. The chain's CDR3 is CASSQERGGWLGKLFF. Written as DNA, the CDR3 is TGCGCCAGCAGCCAAGAAAGGGGAGGGTGGCTTGGGAAACTGTTTTTT.

The V gene is TRBV5-8, the J gene TRBJ1-6; no clear D. Trimming stripped 0 bases from V and 5 bases from J, with 9 bases between. The germline V gene has CDR1 SGHTS and CDR2 YDEGEE. The CDR3 length is 15 residues. CDR3 in amino acids: CASSLEGYDNSPLHF. CDR3 sequence (DNA): TGTGCCAGCAGCTTGGAGGGATACGATAATTCACCCCTCCACTTT.

The V call is TRBV19, the J call TRBJ1-2, with 7 bases fitting TRBD1. The V gene's germline CDR1 is LNHDA and CDR2 SQIVND (reference sequence). The CDR3 loop spans 13 amino acids. Losses at the gene ends were 4 bases for V and 8 bases for J; bases not matched to a gene: 7. This CDR3 is CASSKRTGQGYTF. The DNA for the CDR3 is TGTGCCAGTAGTAAGAGGACGGGACAGGGCTACACCTTC.

This clone came up once. The V call is TRBV5-1, the J call TRBJ2-7, with 9 bases fitting TRBD2. The length of the CDR3 is 17 residues. The V gene's germline CDR1 is SGHRS and CDR2 YFSETQ. V lost 1 base and J lost 2; bases outside the gene matches: 10. Here the CDR3 DNA reads TGCGCCAGCAGCTTGCTGTCTAGCGGGGTCCTACCCTACGAGCAGTACTTC. It is translated as CASSLLSSGVLPYEQYF.

This sequence joins TRBV7-2 and TRBJ2-1, with 10 nucleotides matching TRBD1. The junction had 3 bases not matched to a gene; V was cut back by 0 bases and J by 4 bases. CDR3 size: 16 residues. Looked up from germline, CDR1 is SGHTA and CDR2 is FQGNSA. CDR3 nucleotides: TGTGCCAGCAGCTTAGCGGGGACAGGGGAATACAATGAGCAGTTCTTC. It specifies CASSLAGTGEYNEQFF.

This clone turned up a few times. V usage is TRBV21-1 and J usage is TRBJ1-2; TRBD1, the D gene given by the table, was not confirmed from the DNA. TRBV21-1 is termed a pseudogene. The CDR3 is 13 residues long. This chain's CDR3 is CASSGQGLYGYTF. In nucleotides, the CDR3 is TGTGCCAGCAGTGGACAGGGACTCTATGGCTACACCTTC.

This clone has just one count. The chain employs TRBV30 and TRBJ2-6; the D gene is possibly TRBD1 (6 bases). The germline V and J ends were trimmed by 2 bases and 1 base, with 12 bases remaining between them. The CDR3 covers 16 residues. Germline V gene sequence: CDR1 GTSNPN, CDR2 SVGIG (reference sequence). In nucleotides, the CDR3 is TGTGCCTGGAGTCATCTTACAGGGTCTGGGGCCAACGTCCTGACTTTC. Translating it yields CAWSHLTGSGANVLTF.

This clone was detected only once. The chain links TRBV27 to TRBJ1-3; perhaps TRBD1 as D (6 bases). Germline V gene sequence: CDR1 MNHEY, CDR2 SMNVEV (reference sequence). The CDR3 runs 18 residues. Trimming removed 5 bases at V and 0 bases at J, with 20 bases between. In DNA form, the CDR3 reads TGTGCCAGCAGTCGATGGGCCCAGACAGGCATCTCTGGAAACACCATATATTTT. Encoded protein: CASSRWAQTGISGNTIYF.

This sequence joins TRBV19 and TRBJ1-2, with 7 bases fitting TRBD1. Looked up from germline, CDR1 is LNHDA and CDR2 is SQIVND (reference sequence). V lost 0 bases, J lost 4 bases, and 5 bases stayed unmatched. The CDR3 totals 15 residues. The DNA for the CDR3 is TGTGCCAGTAGTATAGATCGGACAGGAAGCTATGGCTACACCTTC. This encodes CASSIDRTGSYGYTF.

V and J are TRBV19 and TRBJ2-3; 7 positions agree with TRBD1. The CDR3 is 13 residues long. Germline CDR1 LNHDA, CDR2 SQIVND (reference sequence). J lost 5 bases, V lost 5 bases, and 4 bases had no gene match. The CDR3 DNA sequence: TGTGCCAGTAGTTTTTACAGGGGAGATACGCAGTATTTT. This translates into CASSFYRGDTQYF.

V and J are TRBV5-1 and TRBJ2-6, with D maybe TRBD2 (6 bases). Germline lookup yields CDR1 SGHRS and CDR2 YFSETQ. V was clipped by 5 bases and J by 1 base, with 10 bases between them. This CDR3 region has 15 residues. The CDR3 sequence: CASRWDLSGANVLTF. Written as DNA, the CDR3 is TGCGCCAGCAGATGGGACTTATCTGGGGCCAACGTCCTGACTTTC.

This clone came up a few times. The rearrangement uses TRBV5-6 and TRBJ2-7; D possibly corresponds to TRBD1 (6 bases). Germline CDR1 is SGHDT and CDR2 is YYEEEE. The CDR3 length is 18 residues. Trimming left V 0 bases short and J 3 bases short, with 22 bases between. This CDR3 is CASSLEFWTREGVYEQYF. CDR3 DNA: TGTGCCAGCAGCTTGGAGTTTTGGACCCGAGAGGGGGTCTACGAGCAGTACTTC. The entire variable domain, with the rest obtained from reference TRBV5-6 and TRBJ2-7, is as follows: DAGVTQSPTHLIKTRGQQVTLRCSPKSGHDTVSWYQQALGQGPQFIFQYYEEEERQRGNFPDRFSGHQFPNYSSELNVNALLLGDSALYLCASSLEFWTREGVYEQYFGPGTRLTVT.

The J gene is TRBJ1-2, the V gene TRBV5-1, with D uncertain. CDR3 length: 12 residues. Germline V CDR1 and CDR2: SGHRS, YFSETQ. The V and J ends lost 5 bases and 3 bases respectively, with 8 bases between them. Written as DNA, the CDR3 is TGCGCCAGCAGGGAAGCCGACTATGGCTACACCTTC. This sequence encodes CASREADYGYTF.

This chain uses TRBV27 with TRBJ1-4; D ambiguous. The CDR3 consists of 15 residues. Germline CDR1 reads MNHEY; CDR2 reads SMNVEV (reference sequence). The V end was cut by 5 bases, the J end by 5 bases, with 15 bases between. In nucleotides, the CDR3 is TGTGCCAGCAGTCGAGCGACCCAATTCAATGAAAAACTGTTTTTT. Amino acids: CASSRATQFNEKLFF.

The chain links TRBV27 to TRBJ1-1, with TRBD1 as a possible D gene (6 bases). Germline V gene sequence: CDR1 MNHEY, CDR2 SMNVEV (reference sequence). The V end lost 4 bases, the J end lost 3 bases, and 15 bases lay between the germline ends. This CDR3 is built from 15 residues. The CDR3, as DNA: TGTGCCAGCAGTTGGGGACGGCCAGGGGACACTGAAGCTTTCTTT. Residues: CASSWGRPGDTEAFF.

The chain uses TRBV5-1 and TRBJ2-2; D call uncertain. The CDR3 runs 14 residues. Germline assignment: CDR1 SGHRS and CDR2 YFSETQ. V lost 2 bases, J lost 4 bases, and 9 bases lay in between. CDR3 sequence (DNA): TGCGCCAGCAGCTTTGTAGGTTCCACCGGGGAGCTGTTTTTT. Its translation is CASSFVGSTGELFF.

V is TRBV11-1 and J is TRBJ2-5; perhaps D is TRBD1 or TRBD2 (5 bases each). The CDR3 runs to 14 residues. V lost 1 base and J lost 5, with 11 bases in between. Germline CDR1 SGHAT, CDR2 FQDESV (reference sequence). The CDR3 DNA is TGTGCCAGCAGCTTAGGGACGGGGCGTGAGACCCAGTACTTC. Its translation: CASSLGTGRETQYF. Together with reference TRBV11-1 and TRBJ2-5, the CDR3 gives the full variable domain: EAEVAQSPRYKITEKSQAVAFWCDPISGHATLYWYRQILGQGPELLVQFQDESVVDDSQLPKDRFSAERLKGVDSTLKIQPAELGDSAMYLCASSLGTGRETQYFGPGTRLLVL.

The J gene is TRBJ1-4, the V gene TRBV19, with D possibly TRBD1 on 6 matching bases. Germline-derived CDR1 and CDR2 are LNHDA and SQIVND (reference sequence). Trimming removed 7 bases at V and 7 bases at J, with 22 bases between. This CDR3 has 16 amino acids. Here the CDR3 reads CASNAGASLGGEKLFF. As DNA, the CDR3 is TGTGCCAGTAATGCAGGGGCTTCTCTTGGGGGTGAAAAACTGTTTTTT. Based on the CDR3 plus reference TRBV19 and TRBJ1-4, the full variable domain is DGGITQSPKYLFRKEGQNVTLSCEQNLNHDAMYWYRQDPGQGLRLIYYSQIVNDFQKGDIAEGYSVSREKKESFPLTVTSAQKNPTAFYLCASNAGASLGGEKLFFGSGTQLSVL.

The J gene is TRBJ1-3, the V gene TRBV10-2; 8 bases fit TRBD1. V shed 8 bases and J 0 bases; nucleotides not matched to a gene: 9. Germline values: CDR1 WSHSY, CDR2 SAAADI. This CDR3 contains 16 residues. CDR3 nucleotides: TGCGCCAGCGGGAGGGGGACAGGCTTCTCTGGAAACACCATATATTTT. Its translation is CASGRGTGFSGNTIYF.

The V call is TRBV5-1, the J call TRBJ1-5; D unresolved. Germline CDR1 is SGHRS and CDR2 is YFSETQ. V lost 0 bases and J 4 bases, leaving 8 bases between the germline ends. The CDR3 is 14 amino acids. The CDR3 bases are TGCGCCAGCAGCTTGGACAGCTCAAATCAGCCCCAGCATTTT. It is translated as CASSLDSSNQPQHF.

This clone occurred once. The gene calls are TRBV7-3 and TRBJ2-3; D is ambiguous. CDR3 length equals 14 residues. V lost 5 bases and J 3 bases, leaving 12 bases between the germline ends. CDR1 and CDR2 from the germline V gene are SGHTA and FQGTGA. The CDR3 DNA is TGTGCCAGCAGCCCTACCGGACCTACAGATACGCAGTATTTT. Protein: CASSPTGPTDTQYF.

The chain has TRBV5-1 and TRBJ2-1; D is uncertain. The ends were cut back, 5 bases at V and 4 bases at J, with 16 bases in the middle. The CDR3 length is 15 residues. Germline CDR1 is SGHRS and CDR2 is YFSETQ. Written as DNA, the CDR3 is TGCGCCAGCAGTATGGACGGTTCTGGTTACAATGAGCAGTTCTTC. Translated, it gives CASSMDGSGYNEQFF.